The TCR beta chain described here comes from a study of blood T cell repertoires in COVID-19. About the study: The United States, Italy and Spain supplied acute and convalescent COVID-19 samples.

Trimming removed 3 bases from V and 11 bases from J; junction bases left unmatched: 9. CDR1 is MNHEY, CDR2 SVGAGI, per germline. This CDR3 has 13 amino acids. Sequenced by immunoSEQ multiplex PCR; TCRdb stores in-frame clones only, minus some. The data show about 220,000 clones, nearly 90% seen once. This receptor was identified in a young man who had been exposed to COVID-19. Source material: PBMCs or T cells enriched from blood (not recorded which). The J gene is TRBJ1-1, the V gene TRBV6-5, with 7 bases matching TRBD1. The CDR3 reads CASSYLEQGPAFF. CDR3 nucleotides: TGTGCCAGCAGTTATTTAGAACAGGGGCCCGCTTTCTTT.